This TCR beta chain was captured by sequencing in a study of T cell changes during pregnancy in multiple sclerosis. This table comes from immunoSEQ multiplex PCR, and its TCRdb copy is limited to in-frame clones, with some not included. Among about 60,000 clones listed, approximately 90% were seen once. This clone was seen a handful of times. Trimming pared 1 base from V and 8 bases from J, leaving 17 bases between. The CDR3 consists of 15 residues. Germline V CDR1 and CDR2: LNHDA, SQIVND (reference sequence). The material was peripheral blood, obtained in the second trimester of pregnancy. This sequence originates from a female donor with multiple sclerosis, enrolled in a pregnancy study. The chain joins TRBV19 to TRBJ1-2; maybe TRBD1 (5 bases). CDR3 residues: CASSIGVLEGRGYTF. In DNA, the CDR3 is TGTGCCAGTAGTATAGGGGTCCTGGAGGGGCGCGGCTACACCTTC.